The clone carrying this T cell receptor beta chain was observed a handful of times. Antigen: not known. This sample is part of a study of spatial heterogeneity in lung cancer. Study-level information: More beta-chain than alpha-chain sequences were consistently detected. Study-wide results and caveats: Circulating ubiquitous expanded tumor TCRs were observed more frequently at resection than at follow-up.

Time point meaning: sample taken at primary tumor resection. Whole RNA was taken from tumor, nontumor lung or frozen PBMC; it was then sequenced unsorted. Donors were some 72 untreated early-stage non-small cell lung cancer patients. Individually, TCR cDNA molecules were each labelled with a unique molecular identifier. TCRdb re-analysed the 5' RACE reads in MiXCR, keeping a single row per CDR3 protein. Of 15,000 or so distinct CDR3 sequences in the sample, about 22% were seen once. The length of the CDR3 is 15 residues. Per the germline V gene, CDR1 is SGHRS and CDR2 is YFSETQ. The J segment lost 4 bases and the V segment lost 1 base, leaving 4 bases of the junction unmatched.

This sequence originates from a female donor with early-stage non-small cell lung cancer. The rearrangement uses TRBV5-1 and TRBJ2-3; 9 bases are a match to TRBD2. The starting material was PBMCs, obtained at surgery. The CDR3 loop is CASSLRGLAADTQYF. DNA for the CDR3: TGCGCCAGCAGCTTGCGGGGACTAGCCGCAGATACGCAGTATTTT.